This record concerns one TCR beta chain sequence. Its antigen is as yet unknown. 60 Vbeta and 13 Jbeta primers were used in PCR. The repertoire was sequenced with immunoSEQ multiplex PCR; TCRdb's copy has only in-frame clones and lacks some. The table records tens of thousands of clones, about 70% of them present only once. These data belong to a study of cytomegalovirus exposure and HLA in healthy donors. Study-wide results and caveats: Common viral pathogens seemed to be connected with several of the most significant clusters, according to a later analysis. Later analysis identified a missense DCLRE1C variant that was linked to TCR beta V- and J-gene trimming. In an earlier analysis, productive rearrangement rates for most beta V segments clustered near 90% or 30%. Some V segments, including TRBV6-2 and TRBV6-3, were excluded as indistinguishable.

Trimming stripped 8 bases from V and 6 bases from J, with 14 bases between. This CDR3 comprises 12 residues. The germline V gene encodes CDR1 MNHNY and CDR2 SVGAGI (reference sequence). The chain links TRBV6-6 to TRBJ2-7; D is possibly TRBD1 (5 bases). Input material: PBMCs. The TCR originated in a woman aged 55-70 years in good health and CMV-seropositive. The DNA for the CDR3 is TGTGCCAGCGCAACAGGAGACAGCGAGCAGTACTTC. Its protein product is CASATGDSEQYF.